This T cell receptor (beta chain) was identified in a study of blood T cell repertoires in COVID-19. Overall study: Researchers got acute and convalescent COVID-19 samples from the United States, Italy and Spain. From T cells, B-cell-depleted T cells, or PBMCs came the material, which was cDNA or gDNA.

Per the study methods: By means of reference gene primer amplification, nucleated cell counts were estimated. TCRdb keeps only in-frame clones here, not all; method: immunoSEQ multiplex PCR. The V and J calls and clone size are taken from that table; D and trimming were inferred from the DNA. Of approximately 60,000 clones listed, 82% are singletons. Trimming removed 5 bases from V and 0 bases from J, with 11 bases in between. The CDR3 has 15 residues. Germline V gene lookup returns CDR1 WNHNN and CDR2 SYGVQD (reference sequence). The sample taken for sequencing was peripheral blood. The rearrangement joins TRBV10-1 to TRBJ1-3, with D possibly matching TRBD1 (5 bases). The clonotype was recovered from a woman aged 55-70 years with acute or convalescent COVID-19. The CDR3 spells CASSSDSFSGNTIYF. The DNA of the CDR3 is TGCGCCAGCAGTTCCGACAGTTTCTCTGGAAACACCATATATTTT.